This T cell receptor (beta chain) was sequenced for a study of blood T cell repertoires in COVID-19 (dated by TCRdb to the early 2020s). Notes on the research overall: Samples from collaborators originated in the United States, Italy and Spain and spanned both the acute and convalescent phases of COVID-19. Where HLA class I and class II types were available, the types were taken from metadata supplied by the sample provider, not from assay-based typing. The repertoires were released in a freely available public database intended as a resource for research on the immune response to SARS-CoV-2. Nearly every sample came with metadata listing a de-identified subject ID, COVID-19 status, age in years and sex. Samples were obtained from the ongoing ImmuneRACE study (first 160 participants) and from about 1,300 subjects provided by 6 global collaborators. Subjects who had been exposed to COVID-19, were actively infected with it, or had recovered from it provided the deeply sampled blood TCRbeta repertoires that made up the dataset. The material from the prospective study consisted of cDNA or gDNA derived from T cells, B-cell-depleted T cells, or PBMCs.

TCRbeta CDR3 regions were amplified from genomic DNA by means of the immunoSEQ Assay, a bias-controlled multiplex PCR. The paper's data handling went like this. The number of nucleated cells in each sample was estimated by amplification of reference gene primers within the assay. To quantify the absolute abundance of each unique TCRbeta CDR3 rearrangement, sequence reads were collapsed and filtered. For each sample, productive Simpson clonality was calculated by taking the square root of Simpson's diversity index across productive rearrangements. The clones in this table, taken by TCRdb from immuneACCESS, are in-frame only. Not every clone is retained; where verified, under half of the shortfall comes from an unresolved V gene, and the cause of the rest is unknown. The V and J calls and clone size are taken from that table; D and trimming were inferred from the DNA. In this sample the table shows some 120,000 clones, over 75% of which occur a single time. The top ten clones comprise about 6.2% of the sample.

Collaborating institutions collected whole blood in K2EDTA tubes following their own protocols. Collaborator samples were shipped for TCRbeta analysis as frozen whole blood, isolated PBMCs, or DNA extracted from either sample type. V was cut back by 4 bases and J by 5 bases, leaving a gap of 11 bases between them. The CDR3 contains 13 residues, cysteine and phenylalanine counted. The sequence is cut down to CDR3 DNA, 39 bases in frame from base 1. Reading the germline V gene (reference sequence) gives CDR1 LNHDA and CDR2 SQIVND. Worth noting for this clone: What antigen it recognizes has not been identified. One base away there is no much larger clone; base qualities are not given.

Paper-wide results and their limitations: The amount of clinical and demographic metadata varied by source and participant and was provided uncurated.

The TCR sequence derives from an elderly man with active or convalescent COVID-19. The sample comprised peripheral blood. The sequence links TRBV19 to TRBJ2-5; the D region possibly corresponds to TRBD2 (5 bases align). CDR3 protein: CASSRSRGETQYF. DNA sequence: TGTGCCAGTAGTAGGTCCCGAGGGGAGACCCAGTACTTC.